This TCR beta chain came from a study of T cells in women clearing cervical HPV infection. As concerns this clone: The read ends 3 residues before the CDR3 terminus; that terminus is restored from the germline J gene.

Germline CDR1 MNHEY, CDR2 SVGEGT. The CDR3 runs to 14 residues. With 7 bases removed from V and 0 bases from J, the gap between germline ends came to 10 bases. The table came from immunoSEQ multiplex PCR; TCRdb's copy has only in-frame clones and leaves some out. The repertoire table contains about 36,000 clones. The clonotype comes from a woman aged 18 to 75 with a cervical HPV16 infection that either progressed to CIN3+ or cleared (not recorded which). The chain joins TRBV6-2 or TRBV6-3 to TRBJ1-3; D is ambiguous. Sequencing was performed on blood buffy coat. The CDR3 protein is CASKIGDSGNTIYF. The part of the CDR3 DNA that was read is TGTGCCAGCAAGATCGGGGACTCTGGAAACACC.